These 14 T cell receptor beta chains were all obtained from the same sample, sequenced in a study of CD8+CD57+ T cells in acquired aplastic anemia. The use of genomic DNA as template underpinned the TCR beta VDJ and CDR3 profiling. From the reads, TCRdb called clonotypes with MiXCR, one entry per CDR3 protein. The sample holds around 180,000 distinct CDR3 sequences, about 64% seen once. Sequencing was carried out using sorted CD4+, CD8+, or CD8+CD57+ T cells (not recorded which) from PBMCs. The receptors shown here come from a human donor in good health.

About this clonotype: A read error is possible here, since a much larger clone lies one base away. The chain uses TRBV6-2 or TRBV6-3 and TRBJ2-7; maybe TRBD2 (7 bases). With 0 bases removed from V and 6 bases from J, the gap between germline ends came to 12 bases. Germline V CDR1 and CDR2: MNHEY, SVGEGT. The CDR3 is 14 amino acids. DNA of the CDR3: TGTGCCAGCAGTTACTCGACGGGGGGCCTCGAGCAGTACTTC. Protein: CASSYSTGGLEQYF.

The rearrangement joins TRBV10-3 to TRBJ1-1; TRBD1 agrees at 8 bases. CDR1 and CDR2 (germline): ENHRY, SYGVKD. The length of the CDR3 is 14 residues. The V gene end was trimmed by 6 bases and the J gene end by 4 bases; junction bases not matched to a gene: 7. CDR3 DNA sequence: TGTGCCATCAGCAAGACAGGGGACGGCACTGAAGCTTTCTTT. It is translated as CAISKTGDGTEAFF.

This rearrangement joins TRBV24-1 to TRBJ2-1; D ambiguous. The V end was cut by 9 bases, the J end by 2 bases, with 10 bases between. The CDR3 extends over 13 amino acids. The germline gives CDR1 KGHDR, CDR2 SFDVKD. CDR3 sequence (DNA): TGTGCCACCGGCCCGAGGACCTACAATGAGCAGTTCTTC. Protein: CATGPRTYNEQFF.

J is TRBJ2-1 and V is TRBV29-1; D might be TRBD2 (6 bases). Trimming took off 7 bases at V and 8 bases at J, with 6 bases between the two ends. Germline values: CDR1 SQVTM, CDR2 ANQGSEA. The CDR3 is made up of 9 amino acids. The CDR3 sequence is CSGRDEQFF. DNA for the CDR3: TGCAGCGGGAGGGATGAGCAGTTCTTC.

The chain is built from TRBV7-9 and TRBJ1-2, with D unresolved. Germline V gene sequence: CDR1 SEHNR, CDR2 FQNEAQ (reference sequence). The germline V and J ends were trimmed by 5 bases and 4 bases, with 11 bases remaining between them. There are 13 residues in the CDR3. For the CDR3, the DNA is TGTGCCAGCAGCCTAGACGGGCCCTATGGCTACACCTTC. Encoded protein: CASSLDGPYGYTF.

This chain links TRBV19 with TRBJ2-7; no clear D gene. This CDR3 has 15 residues. The V end lost 9 bases, the J end lost 3 bases, and 21 bases lay between the germline ends. CDR1 is LNHDA and CDR2 is SQIVND in the germline V gene (reference sequence). CDR3 sequence reads: CASSVSIGLYYEQYF. DNA of the CDR3: TGTGCCAGCTCAGTGAGTATTGGTCTGTACTACGAGCAGTACTTC.

This CDR3 reads CASRPGQGTQYF. The CDR3 DNA is TGTGCCAGCAGGCCCGGACAGGGGACCCAGTACTTC. The chain recombines TRBV9 with TRBJ2-5; 8 bases fit TRBD1. V shed 5 bases and J 7 bases; nucleotides not matched to a gene: 4. Germline CDR1 is SGDLS and CDR2 is YYNGEE. This CDR3 contains 12 residues.

The chain links TRBV10-3 to TRBJ1-6, with a possible D match to TRBD1 (5 bases). The germline CDR1 and CDR2 sequences are ENHRY and SYGVKD. CDR3 length: 15 amino acids. V shed 11 bases and J shed 6 bases, with 20 bases lying between them. CDR3 sequence: CASKQGPVFNSPLHF. The CDR3 DNA sequence: TGTGCCTCGAAGCAGGGCCCCGTATTTAATTCACCCCTCCACTTT.

CDR3 in amino acids: CASSVDGTSYSNQPQHF. CDR3 nucleotides: TGTGCCAGCAGCGTAGACGGGACCTCTTATAGCAATCAGCCCCAGCATTTT. The chain couples TRBV9 to TRBJ1-5, with D perhaps matching TRBD1 (5 bases). This CDR3 is 17 amino acids long. The V end lost 0 bases, the J end lost 0 bases, and 13 bases lay between the germline ends. The germline V gene encodes CDR1 SGDLS and CDR2 YYNGEE.

In the case of this clonotype: The junction departs from the called germline gene at one end, perhaps through a read error. V and J are TRBV14 and TRBJ2-3, with D maybe TRBD1 (5 bases). Germline CDR1 reads SGHDN; CDR2 reads FVKESK. This CDR3 is built from 13 residues. The CDR3 region has the DNA TGTGCCAGCAGCTGTGACAGCACAGATACGCGGTATTTT. Translation: CASSCDSTDTRYF.

The rearrangement joins TRBV11-2 to TRBJ2-7; tentatively, D is TRBD2 (6 bases). From germline, CDR1 is SGHAT and CDR2 FQNNGV. V lost 0 bases to trimming and J lost 6 bases, with 9 bases between them. The CDR3 runs to 13 residues. The CDR3 loop reads CASSLETSSEQYF. The CDR3 DNA is TGTGCCAGCAGCTTAGAAACTAGCAGCGAGCAGTACTTC.

A single count supports this clonotype. A junction end diverges from the germline sequence, so it may reflect a read error. The V gene is TRBV7-3, the J gene TRBJ2-3; 7 bases line up with TRBD2. CDR1 and CDR2 (germline): SGHTA, FQGTGA. This CDR3 spans 18 amino acids. The CDR3 coding sequence is TGTGCTAGCAGCCCCGTGTTGGGGGAGGGCCTTGGGGAAGATACGCAGTATTTT. Encoded protein: CASSPVLGEGLGEDTQYF.

The V call is TRBV19, the J call TRBJ2-2; D is unclear. With 5 bases removed from V and 5 bases from J, the gap between germline ends came to 9 bases. The CDR3 length is 13 residues. From germline, CDR1 is LNHDA and CDR2 SQIVND (reference sequence). CDR3 sequence: CASSVTSTGELFF. In DNA, the CDR3 is TGTGCCAGTAGTGTGACATCTACCGGGGAGCTGTTTTTT.

V usage is TRBV7-3 and J usage is TRBJ1-1; D unclear. V gave up 6 bases and J gave up 1 base, with 9 bases separating them. The CDR3 consists of 13 residues. The germline gives CDR1 SGHTA, CDR2 FQGTGA. CDR3 protein: CASSLMPNTEAFF. DNA for the CDR3: TGTGCCAGCAGTCTAATGCCGAACACTGAAGCTTTCTTT.